This T cell receptor beta chain derives from a study of T cell repertoires in cytomegalovirus infection. In TCRdb, the reads were re-called with MiXCR into one record per CDR3 protein. Among about 100,000 distinct CDR3 sequences, under 25% were seen once, and the ten largest hold around 42%. Trimming took 0 bases from V and 9 from J; bases not matched to a gene: 9. Germline V gene data show CDR1 as GTSNPN and CDR2 as SVGIG (reference sequence). The CDR3 runs 16 residues. Sequenced material: CD8+ T cells from PBMCs. J is TRBJ2-1 and V is TRBV30; TRBD1 aligns across 12 bases. The clonotype originates from a human donor in good health (CMV status not recorded). Some clones in this sample may be carry-over from other donors' samples. The DNA for the CDR3 is TGTGCCTGGAGTGTTCCCCCGGGACAGGGGGCAGGTGAGCAGTTCTTC. Translation gives CAWSVPPGQGAGEQFF.